The TCR beta chain described here comes from a study of T cells expressing NK-cell markers. Per germline, CDR1 MDHEN and CDR2 SYDVKM. This CDR3 spans 13 amino acids. Reanalyzing the 5' RACE reads, TCRdb keeps one entry per CDR3 protein, without DNA. This listing includes fewer than 40,000 distinct CDR3 sequences. The chain combines TRBV28 with TRBJ2-3. The receptor was derived from a woman between 18 and 69 years old in good health. Material: blood T cells: a sorted CD56 or NKG2C T cell subset, CD4+ or CD8+ T cells, or bulk PBMC T cells (not recorded which). CDR3 loop: CASRLPEKDTQYF.